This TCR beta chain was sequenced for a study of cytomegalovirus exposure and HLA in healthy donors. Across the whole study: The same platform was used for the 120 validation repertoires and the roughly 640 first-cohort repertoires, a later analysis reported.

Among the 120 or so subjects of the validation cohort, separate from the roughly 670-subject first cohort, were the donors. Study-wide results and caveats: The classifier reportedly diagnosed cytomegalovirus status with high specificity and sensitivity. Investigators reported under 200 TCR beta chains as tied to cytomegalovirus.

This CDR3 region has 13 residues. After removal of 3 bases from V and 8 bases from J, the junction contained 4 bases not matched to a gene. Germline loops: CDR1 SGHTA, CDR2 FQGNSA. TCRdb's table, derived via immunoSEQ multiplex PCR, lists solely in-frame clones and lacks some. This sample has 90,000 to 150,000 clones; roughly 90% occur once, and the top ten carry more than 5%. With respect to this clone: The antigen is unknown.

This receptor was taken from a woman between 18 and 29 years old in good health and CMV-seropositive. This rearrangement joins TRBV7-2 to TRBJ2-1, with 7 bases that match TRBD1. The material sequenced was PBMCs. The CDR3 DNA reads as TGTGCCAGCAGCTTGACAGGGTTCCATGAGCAGTTCTTC. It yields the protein CASSLTGFHEQFF.